Listed below are T cell receptor beta chains from one sample, sequenced in a study of T cell repertoires in urothelial bladder cancer. The protocol was immunoSEQ multiplex PCR, while the TCRdb copy is restricted to in-frame clones and leaves out a portion. Among approximately 10,000 clones listed, roughly 50% were seen once. Sequencing input: tumor-infiltrating cells from bladder cancer. The source of these receptors is a human donor with urothelial carcinoma. Each CDR3 is given with its conserved first and last residue. Fields, in order: D gene, J gene, clone size, V gene, CDR3 protein, CDR3 DNA. The D gene is left open where the match is weak. Part of the rows lack a size; the others show once, few, many or a class for expanded clones.

TRBD1,TRBJ1-6,few,TRBV11-2,CASSEIDRGRPPLHF,TGTGCCAGCAGCGAAATCGACAGGGGGCGACCACCCCTCCACTTT
-,TRBJ1-5,medium-sized,TRBV6-1,CASSVGLGLQPQHF,TGTGCCAGCAGTGTAGGGTTGGGTTTACAGCCCCAGCATTTT
-,TRBJ1-4,-,TRBV25-1,CASSLGQGEKLFF,TGTGCCAGCTCCCTCGGCCAGGGTGAAAAACTGTTTTTT
-,TRBJ1-2,-,TRBV4-3,CASSQDVRGRVGGYTF,TGCGCCAGCAGCCAAGATGTCAGGGGACGGGTCGGTGGCTACACCTTC
TRBD1,TRBJ2-7,-,TRBV7-4,CASSPGTGGYEQYF,TGTGCCAGCAGCCCTGGGACAGGGGGCTACGAGCAGTACTTC
TRBD1,TRBJ2-7,medium-sized,TRBV6-1,CASSWKGAGYEQYF,TGTGCCAGCAGTTGGAAGGGGGCCGGCTACGAGCAGTACTTC
-,TRBJ1-6,few,TRBV2,CASSGSPWWQYNSPLHF,TGTGCCAGCAGTGGAAGTCCGTGGTGGCAATATAATTCACCCCTCCACTTT
-,TRBJ2-1,-,TRBV21-1,CASSSLGSPHNEQFF,TGTGCCAGCAGCTCGCTGGGGAGCCCCCACAATGAGCAGTTCTTC
-,TRBJ1-5,-,TRBV12-5,CASGLVEGVGNQPQHF,TGTGCTAGTGGTTTGGTAGAGGGTGTGGGTAATCAGCCCCAGCATTTT
TRBD1,TRBJ1-2,few,TRBV13,CASSATPGTGAHYGYTF,TGTGCCAGCAGCGCAACCCCCGGGACAGGGGCGCACTATGGCTACACCTTC
-,TRBJ2-3,-,TRBV2,CASSAVASADTQYF,TGTGCCAGCAGTGCCGTGGCTAGCGCAGATACGCAGTATTTT
-,TRBJ1-1,-,TRBV25-1,CASSDGTLSREAFF,TGTGCCAGCAGTGATGGAACCCTTTCGAGGGAAGCTTTCTTT
TRBD1,TRBJ1-1,hyperexpanded,TRBV29-1,CSVEGGEGQLNTEAFF,TGCAGCGTTGAAGGTGGTGAGGGACAGTTGAACACTGAAGCTTTCTTT
-,TRBJ2-7,-,TRBV6-5,CASMGREFEQYF,TGTGCCAGCATGGGTAGGGAATTCGAGCAGTACTTC
-,TRBJ1-3,-,TRBV5-7,CASTYGGTNSGNTIYF,TGTGCCAGTACCTACGGGGGGACAAACTCTGGAAACACCATATATTTT
TRBD2,TRBJ2-7,-,TRBV6-4,CASSGLAGGPYEQYF,TGTGCCAGCAGTGGACTAGCGGGGGGCCCCTACGAGCAGTACTTC
TRBD2,TRBJ2-7,-,TRBV4-1,CASSQRLAGGDYEQYF,TGCGCCAGCAGCCAAAGACTAGCGGGGGGTGACTACGAGCAGTACTTC
TRBD1,TRBJ1-1,medium-sized,TRBV11-2,CASSLRGGWNTEAFF,TGTGCCAGCAGCTTAAGAGGGGGCTGGAACACTGAAGCTTTCTTT
TRBD2,TRBJ2-7,-,TRBV5-4,CASSLRGGGSYEQYF,TGTGCCAGCAGCCTCCGGGGGGGTGGATCCTACGAGCAGTACTTC
TRBD2,TRBJ2-3,-,TRBV2,CASALAADTQYF,TGTGCCAGCGCACTAGCGGCAGATACGCAGTATTTT
-,TRBJ2-2,-,TRBV4-3,CASSQEPPSIPTGELFF,TGCGCCAGCAGCCAAGAGCCACCCTCTATTCCTACCGGGGAGCTGTTTTTT
-,TRBJ2-1,-,TRBV15,CATSSQRGGFNEQFF,TGTGCCACCAGCAGCCAGCGCGGGGGCTTCAATGAGCAGTTCTTC
-,TRBJ1-2,-,TRBV5-6,CASSLKGGYTF,TGTGCCAGCAGCTTGAAAGGCGGCTACACCTTC
-,TRBJ2-1,-,TRBV6-6,CATGAGPYGEQFF,TGTGCCACCGGGGCGGGGCCCTACGGTGAGCAGTTCTTC
TRBD1,TRBJ2-7,-,TRBV18,CASSPGTGSHEQYF,TGTGCCAGCTCACCCGGGACAGGGTCCCACGAGCAGTACTTC
-,TRBJ1-3,-,TRBV6-6,CASTPARLGNTIYF,TGTGCCAGCACCCCAGCTCGCCTTGGAAACACCATATATTTT
-,TRBJ2-2,-,TRBV7-6,CASSPDASGELFF,TGTGCCAGCAGCCCAGACGCCTCCGGGGAGCTGTTTTTT
TRBD1,TRBJ1-2,-,TRBV5-4,CASSLGDRDYGYTF,TGTGCCAGCAGCTTGGGGGACAGGGACTATGGCTACACCTTC
-,TRBJ1-3,-,TRBV10-3,CAITAGPGNTIYF,TGTGCCATCACAGCGGGGCCTGGAAACACCATATATTTT
-,TRBJ1-5,-,TRBV19,CASRNRRADFYSNQPQHF,TGTGCCAGTCGTAACCGTCGCGCCGACTTTTATAGCAATCAGCCCCAGCATTTT
-,TRBJ1-1,-,TRBV11-2,CASSLGTLNTEAFF,TGTGCCAGCAGCTTAGGGACCTTGAACACTGAAGCTTTCTTT
-,TRBJ2-3,few,TRBV6-6,CASSYSTLSTDTQYF,TGTGCCAGCAGTTATTCCACCCTTAGCACAGATACGCAGTATTTT
-,TRBJ1-1,few,TRBV7-9,CASSLMEGGYTEAFF,TGTGCCAGCAGCTTAATGGAGGGCGGGTACACTGAAGCTTTCTTT
TRBD1,TRBJ2-2,-,TRBV11-3,CASSSRTGGAGELFF,TGTGCCAGCAGCTCCCGGACAGGGGGAGCCGGGGAGCTGTTTTTT
TRBD1,TRBJ1-1,once,TRBV5-1,CASSEGDRGGTEAFF,TGCGCCAGCAGCGAGGGGGACAGGGGAGGAACTGAAGCTTTCTTT
-,TRBJ1-1,-,TRBV18,CASSPTPENTEAFF,TGTGCCAGCTCACCTACGCCAGAGAACACTGAAGCTTTCTTT
TRBD1,TRBJ1-2,-,TRBV5-4,CASSPGTAINYGYTF,TGTGCCAGCAGCCCAGGGACAGCAATTAACTATGGCTACACCTTC
-,TRBJ1-1,-,TRBV30,CAWSVFPDRTFRAFF,TGTGCCTGGAGTGTTTTTCCCGACAGAACCTTTAGGGCTTTCTTT
-,TRBJ1-6,once,TRBV7-8,CASSLTTEASPLHF,TGTGCCAGCAGCTTGACAACCGAGGCTTCACCCCTCCACTTT
-,TRBJ1-3,few,TRBV14,CASSQGNTIYF,TGTGCCAGCAGCCAAGGGAACACCATATATTTT
-,TRBJ2-2,-,TRBV4-1,CASSPPVEGANTGELFF,TGCGCCAGCAGCCCCCCTGTCGAGGGCGCGAACACCGGGGAGCTGTTTTTT
-,TRBJ2-1,-,TRBV2,CASRGEGNEQFF,TGTGCCAGCAGAGGGGAAGGGAATGAGCAGTTCTTC
-,TRBJ1-1,medium-sized,TRBV5-6,CASSLNGAGAFF,TGTGCCAGCAGCTTGAATGGGGCCGGAGCTTTCTTT
-,TRBJ1-1,-,TRBV6-1,CASNLRGSVEAFF,TGTGCCAGCAACCTCAGGGGCAGTGTTGAAGCTTTCTTT
TRBD1,TRBJ1-2,-,TRBV5-4,CASSLRTGINYGYTF,TGTGCCAGCAGCCTCCGGACAGGGATTAACTATGGCTACACCTTC
-,TRBJ2-2,few,TRBV18,CASSPPSGRTGELFF,TGTGCCAGCTCACCACCGTCAGGGCGCACCGGGGAGCTGTTTTTT
TRBD1,TRBJ1-5,-,TRBV5-1,CASSLGTGGGYQPQHF,TGCGCCAGCAGCTTGGGGACAGGGGGCGGTTATCAGCCCCAGCATTTT
-,TRBJ1-5,-,TRBV6-1,CASSLGASNQPQHF,TGTGCCAGCAGTTTAGGGGCTAGCAATCAGCCCCAGCATTTT
TRBD2,TRBJ2-5,-,TRBV5-1,CASSLSQNRRGGETQYF,TGCGCCAGCAGCTTATCCCAAAATCGTCGGGGAGGGGAGACCCAGTACTTC
-,TRBJ1-3,many,TRBV4-1,CASSQVGSGNTIYF,TGCGCCAGCAGCCAAGTAGGGTCTGGAAACACCATATATTTT